The clone carrying this TCR beta chain was detected only a few times. The target antigen is unknown. CMV status came from CD4+ IFNgamma after overnight CMV lysate stimulation. The data were obtained in a study of naive and memory T cell subsets. Study-wide results and caveats: Over 85% of naive TCR sequences appeared only once, unlike memory subsets.

Two oligonucleotides, mixed equimolar, formed the beta constant-region primer covering TRBC1 and TRBC2. Four rounds of PCR amplified the ligated cDNA using nested alpha and beta constant-region primers plus SP2. A 12-nucleotide UMI and the SP2 primer were added to the cDNA 3' end by oligonucleotide ligation. TCRdb used MiXCR to reprocess the UMI-ligation and nested PCR reads, holding one entry per CDR3 protein. Counted here are approximately 80,000 distinct CDR3 sequences, over 9% occurring once; the ten biggest clones make up 1.2%. CDR3 size: 14 residues. V gave up 1 base and J gave up 7 bases, with 11 bases separating them. Germline assignment: CDR1 LNHNV and CDR2 YYDKDF (reference sequence).

The V gene is TRBV15, the J gene TRBJ2-1; D not certain. The receptor comes from a human donor in good health. The specimen sequenced was naive CD8+ T cells from blood. Here the CDR3 DNA reads TGTGCCACCAGCAGAGCGGGTCTGGAGAATGAGCAGTTCTTC. Translating it yields CATSRAGLENEQFF.